These 15 T cell receptor beta chains share one sample of origin, sequenced in a study of monozygotic twins with inflammatory bowel disease. Reanalyzing the 5' RACE reads, TCRdb keeps one entry per CDR3 protein, without DNA. The clone table shows over 150,000 distinct CDR3 sequences, with the ten largest holding 2.4%. Specimen: blood. The receptor source for this set is a human donor with ulcerative colitis or Crohn's disease, or a healthy co-twin of an affected twin (not recorded which).

This rearrangement joins TRBV20-1 to TRBJ2-3; TCRdb selects TRBD2, and the lack of DNA leaves this call unchecked. Germline-derived CDR1 and CDR2 are DFQATT and SNEGSKA (reference sequence). The length of the CDR3 is 15 residues. CDR3 loop: CSAPLAGGGTDTQYF.

The chain links TRBV20-1 to TRBJ1-5; lacking DNA, the TRBD1 call made by TCRdb goes unchecked. CDR1 DFQATT and CDR2 SNEGSKA come from the germline V gene (reference sequence). The length of the CDR3 is 15 residues. CDR3 sequence: CSAIPGLFGNQPQHF.

V usage is TRBV6-2 or TRBV6-3 and J usage is TRBJ1-2; TCRdb selects TRBD1, and the lack of DNA leaves this call unchecked. CDR1 and CDR2 (germline): MNHEY, SVGEGT. The CDR3 length is 18 residues. The CDR3 is CASSYSVGRTGTDYGYTF.

This chain links TRBV12-3 or TRBV12-4 with TRBJ1-4; TCRdb returns TRBD1, unconfirmable since there is no DNA. This CDR3 has 11 amino acids. CDR3 region: CASEKGEKLFF.

The gene calls are TRBV9 and TRBJ2-5; the D call from TCRdb, TRBD1, cannot be confirmed without DNA. Germline CDR1 SGDLS, CDR2 YYNGEE. The CDR3 runs 14 residues. This CDR3 reads CASSITGIQETQYF.

This chain links TRBV20-1 with TRBJ2-5; without DNA, the TCRdb call of TRBD1 cannot be checked. CDR3 size: 13 residues. Germline V gene data show CDR1 as DFQATT and CDR2 as SNEGSKA (reference sequence). CDR3: CSANTGERETQYF.

The rearrangement joins TRBV19 to TRBJ2-1; TCRdb reports TRBD1, a call that lacks DNA to check it against. This CDR3 has 12 amino acids. In germline, CDR1 is LNHDA, CDR2 SQIVND (reference sequence). The CDR3: CASGRDPWGQFF.

This rearrangement joins TRBV20-1 to TRBJ2-2; the D gene TCRdb calls, TRBD1, cannot be checked with no DNA. This CDR3 has 14 residues. CDR1 and CDR2 (germline): DFQATT, SNEGSKA (reference sequence). The CDR3 region is CSARHGPNTGELFF.

The genes are TRBV5-6 and TRBJ1-5; TCRdb designates TRBD1, a call that cannot be tested without DNA. The CDR3 consists of 14 residues. The germline gives CDR1 SGHDT, CDR2 YYEEEE. CDR3: CASSLGGINQPQHF.

The gene calls are TRBV11-2 and TRBJ1-6; there is no DNA to check the TCRdb D call of TRBD1. Germline V gene data show CDR1 as SGHAT and CDR2 as FQNNGV. This CDR3 region has 17 residues. The chain's CDR3 is CASSPQGASARYSPLHF.

The J gene is TRBJ2-2, the V gene TRBV12-5; the TCRdb call, TRBD2, lacks DNA for checking. Germline CDR1 LGHNT, CDR2 FRNRAP. The length of the CDR3 is 17 residues. CDR3 residues: CASGPNSGGANTGELFF.

This chain connects TRBV27 to TRBJ2-3; absent DNA, TCRdb's TRBD2 call cannot be checked. There are 16 residues in the CDR3. Germline-derived CDR1 and CDR2 are MNHEY and SMNVEV (reference sequence). CDR3: CASRIYGTSGTDTQYF.

The chain combines TRBV12-3 or TRBV12-4 with TRBJ1-2; TCRdb lists TRBD1, though no DNA is available to test this call. The CDR3 consists of 12 residues. This CDR3 reads CASSFQGDGYTF.

The J gene is TRBJ2-5, the V gene TRBV6-1. This CDR3 region has 13 residues. Germline CDR1 and CDR2: MNHNS and SASEGT. CDR3 loop: CASSEGWEETQYF.

V is TRBV6-6 and J is TRBJ2-3; the TCRdb D gene call, TRBD1, has no DNA to confirm it. This CDR3 has 14 residues. In germline, CDR1 is MNHNY, CDR2 SVGAGI (reference sequence). This CDR3 is CASSYTQGADTQYF.